The 17 T cell receptor beta chains in this list originate from one sample, sequenced in a study of post-analysis software for immune sequencing data. Overall study findings and caveats: Included in a set of several TRBV segments more frequent in patients than controls were TRBV5-6, TRBV5-1 and TRBV20-1.

Unique molecular identifiers were built into the TCR beta cDNA libraries. TCRdb re-derived calls from the PCR reads in MiXCR, one entry per CDR3 protein. Of roughly 410,000 distinct CDR3 sequences listed, roughly 30% are singletons. Their target antigens are unknown. The specimen was blood. The receptors derive from a girl between 10 and 17 years old with multiple sclerosis.

This CDR3 is CSARGGTGSAYNEQFF. CDR3 DNA sequence: TGCAGTGCTAGAGGGGGGACGGGGAGCGCCTACAATGAGCAGTTCTTC. The chain couples TRBV20-1 to TRBJ2-1; D is possibly TRBD1 or TRBD2 (5 bases each). The V end was cut by 1 base, the J end by 2 bases, with 15 bases between. This CDR3 has 16 residues. CDR1 DFQATT and CDR2 SNEGSKA come from the germline V gene (reference sequence).

This clonotype was observed a single time. The chain carries TRBV4-3 and TRBJ2-3; D is unclear. The CDR3 spans 15 residues. Germline V lookup: CDR1 LGHNA, CDR2 YSLEER. V gave up 0 bases and J gave up 2 bases, with 9 bases separating them. The CDR3 bases are TGCGCCAGCAGCCAAGAGATGGGTATCACAGATACGCAGTATTTT. Protein: CASSQEMGITDTQYF.

The chain combines TRBV6-5 with TRBJ1-5; D possibly corresponds to TRBD1 (6 bases). The CDR3 is made up of 16 amino acids. The V gene lost 4 bases and the J gene lost 5 bases, with 18 bases spanning the gap. Germline V gene data show CDR1 as MNHEY and CDR2 as SVGAGI. In DNA form, the CDR3 reads TGTGCCAGCAGTTCCGCCGGGGGGGCCCCCTATCAGCCCCAGCATTTT. Its translation: CASSSAGGAPYQPQHF.

This clonotype appeared a few times. The chain employs TRBV18 and TRBJ2-1, with 7 nucleotides matching TRBD2. CDR3 size: 15 residues. Losses at the gene ends were 2 bases for V and 10 bases for J; bases not matched to a gene: 11. The germline V gene encodes CDR1 KGHSH and CDR2 LQKENI. The CDR3 reads CASSPSGAELKEQFF. As DNA, the CDR3 is TGTGCCAGCTCACCAAGCGGGGCCGAATTAAAAGAGCAGTTCTTC.

This clonotype was recorded at least ten times. The chain links TRBV5-1 to TRBJ1-1, with TRBD1 matching 10 bases. V lost 0 bases and J lost 4; bases outside the gene matches: 0. The length of the CDR3 is 14 residues. Germline V lookup: CDR1 SGHRS, CDR2 YFSETQ. This CDR3 reads CASSLGDRGTEAFF. The CDR3 DNA sequence: TGCGCCAGCAGCTTGGGGGACAGGGGCACTGAAGCTTTCTTT.

This clonotype was seen more than once but under ten times. The chain couples TRBV6-1 to TRBJ2-7; D is ambiguous. Per the germline V gene, CDR1 is MNHNS and CDR2 is SASEGT. The CDR3 has 14 residues. V was clipped by 4 bases and J by 0 bases, with 10 bases between them. DNA for the CDR3: TGTGCCAGCAGTGGGGTCTTGGTCTCCTACGAGCAGTACTTC. It yields the protein CASSGVLVSYEQYF.

The rearrangement uses TRBV18 and TRBJ2-1; 10 positions agree with TRBD2. Trimming removed 1 base from V and 4 bases from J; junction bases left unmatched: 7. Looked up from germline, CDR1 is KGHSH and CDR2 is LQKENI. The CDR3 spans 17 residues. The CDR3 region is CASSPRVSGGRYNEQFF. The CDR3, as DNA: TGTGCCAGCTCACCACGTGTTAGCGGGGGGCGGTACAATGAGCAGTTCTTC.

The rearrangement uses TRBV7-3 and TRBJ1-2, with 7 bases lining up with TRBD1. Germline lookup yields CDR1 SGHTA and CDR2 FQGTGA. The CDR3 totals 15 residues. V lost 5 bases, J lost 2 bases, and 8 bases stayed unmatched. The CDR3 loop is CASSLRPGQNYGYTF. The CDR3 bases are TGTGCCAGCAGCCTTCGTCCGGGACAGAACTATGGCTACACCTTC.

This chain connects TRBV20-1 to TRBJ2-1; TRBD1 aligns across 7 bases. Germline CDR1 DFQATT, CDR2 SNEGSKA (reference sequence). V lost 1 base to trimming and J lost 4 bases; unmatched junction nucleotides: 7. The CDR3 consists of 15 residues. This CDR3 is CSARGDRALYNEQFF. In DNA form, the CDR3 reads TGCAGTGCTAGAGGTGACAGGGCCCTATACAATGAGCAGTTCTTC.

V usage is TRBV9 and J usage is TRBJ2-1; TRBD2 aligns across 11 bases. The assigned J gene may be wrong: the sequence end matches TRBJ2-7 better. This CDR3 contains 16 residues. Germline-derived CDR1 and CDR2 are SGDLS and YYNGEE. The CDR3: CASSVAGLAGYNEQYF. CDR3 nucleotides: TGTGCCAGCAGCGTAGCCGGACTAGCGGGTTACAATGAGCAGTACTTC.

This clonotype occurred a few times. This sequence joins TRBV4-1 and TRBJ1-3, with D uncertain. Germline V CDR1 and CDR2: MGHRA, YSYEKL. The CDR3 length is 14 residues. V was pared by 4 bases and J by 0 bases, with 7 bases between. The CDR3 reads CASSPPYSGNTIYF. CDR3 sequence (DNA): TGCGCCAGCAGCCCGCCTTACTCTGGAAACACCATATATTTT.

J is TRBJ1-1 and V is TRBV10-3; TRBD1 matches at 7 bases. Germline CDR1 is ENHRY and CDR2 is SYGVKD. This CDR3 contains 15 residues. V dropped 3 bases and J dropped 1; count of bases not matched to a gene: 5. This chain's CDR3 is CAISEGGQSNTEAFF. The CDR3 DNA reads TGTGCCATCAGTGAAGGGGGACAGTCGAACACTGAAGCTTTCTTT.

This clonotype has just a few counts. As DNA, the CDR3 is TGCGCCAGCAGTGAAGGGGACTCTATAAGGTCACCCCTCCACTTT. It specifies CASSEGDSIRSPLHF. This sequence joins TRBV10-2 and TRBJ1-6, with D perhaps TRBD1 (5 bases). The CDR3 covers 15 residues. The V gene lost 3 bases and the J gene lost 10 bases, with 16 bases spanning the gap. The germline CDR1 and CDR2 sequences are WSHSY and SAAADI.

The chain carries TRBV7-9 and TRBJ2-2; 7 bases match TRBD1. The germline CDR1 and CDR2 sequences are SEHNR and FQNEAQ (reference sequence). V shed 6 bases, J shed 5 bases, and the junction held 9 bases outside the gene matches. This CDR3 comprises 15 residues. CDR3: CASRPDRVRTGELFF. DNA for the CDR3: TGTGCCAGCAGACCAGACAGGGTACGGACCGGGGAGCTGTTTTTT.

The V gene is TRBV27, the J gene TRBJ1-1; TRBD1 is a possible D gene (5 bases). This CDR3 comprises 13 residues. The V end was cut by 7 bases, the J end by 6 bases, with 15 bases between. CDR1 MNHEY and CDR2 SMNVEV come from the germline V gene (reference sequence). CDR3 in DNA: TGTGCCAGCACCATGGGGGTCGGGGCTGAAGCTTTCTTT. It encodes CASTMGVGAEAFF.

The chain employs TRBV3-1 and TRBJ1-2; 8 nucleotides align to TRBD1. Germline values: CDR1 LGHDT, CDR2 YNNKEL (reference sequence). Trimming removed 7 bases from V and 7 bases from J; junction bases left unmatched: 11. This CDR3 has 14 amino acids. The CDR3: CASNQAGQEIGYTF. As DNA, the CDR3 is TGTGCCAGCAACCAGGCGGGACAGGAGATTGGCTACACCTTC.

CDR3 amino acids: CASTDDRDAYEQYF. DNA of the CDR3: TGTGCCAGCACCGACGACAGGGACGCCTACGAGCAGTACTTC. This chain uses TRBV6-1 with TRBJ2-5; 7 bases agree with TRBD1. The J call is in doubt because the DNA end fits TRBJ2-7 better. The CDR3 loop spans 14 amino acids. Germline V gene data show CDR1 as MNHNS and CDR2 as SASEGT.